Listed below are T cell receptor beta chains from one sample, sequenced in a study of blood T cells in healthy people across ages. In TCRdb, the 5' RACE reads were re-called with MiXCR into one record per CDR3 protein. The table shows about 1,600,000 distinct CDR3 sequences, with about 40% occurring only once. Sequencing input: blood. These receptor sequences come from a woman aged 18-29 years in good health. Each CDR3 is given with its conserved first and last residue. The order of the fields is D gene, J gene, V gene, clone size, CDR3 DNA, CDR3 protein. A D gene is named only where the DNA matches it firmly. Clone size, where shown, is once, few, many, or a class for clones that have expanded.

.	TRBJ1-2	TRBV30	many	TGTGCCTGGAGTGTATCCTACAGGGTACTACCCTATGGCTACACCTTC	CAWSVSYRVLPYGYTF
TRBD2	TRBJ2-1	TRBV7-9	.	TGTGCCAGCAGCTTTCCCCCTAGCGGGTCCTCTTCCTACAATGAGCAGTTCTTC	CASSFPPSGSSSYNEQFF
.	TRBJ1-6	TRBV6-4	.	TGTGCCAGCAGCATTGGACAGTCGGATTCACCCCTCCACTTT	CASSIGQSDSPLHF
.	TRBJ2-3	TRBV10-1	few	TGCGCCAGCAGTGAACCCGGAAGAAAGGGGACTAGCACAGATACGCAGTATTTT	CASSEPGRKGTSTDTQYF
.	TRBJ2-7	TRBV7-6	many	TGTGCCAGCAGCTTAGACGCGGGGCCCTACGAGCAGTACTTC	CASSLDAGPYEQYF
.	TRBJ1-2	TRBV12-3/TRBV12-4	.	TGTGCCAGCTCAGAGACCCTGGCCCATGGCTACACCTTC	CASSETLAHGYTF
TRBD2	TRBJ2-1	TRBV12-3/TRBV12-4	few	TGTGCCAGCAGCCAACTAGCGGGGAATGAGCAGTTCTTC	CASSQLAGNEQFF
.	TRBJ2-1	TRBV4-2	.	TGTGCCAGCAGCGAAGGGGTCTTGTCCTACAATGAGCAGTTCTTC	CASSEGVLSYNEQFF
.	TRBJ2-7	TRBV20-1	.	TGCAGTGCTCCTAAAGGGGGGCGCTACGAGCAGTACTTC	CSAPKGGRYEQYF
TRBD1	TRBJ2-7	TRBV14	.	TGTGCCAGCAGCCCCCGGGACAGGGGTCCCTACGAGCAGTACTTC	CASSPRDRGPYEQYF
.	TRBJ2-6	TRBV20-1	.	TGCAGTACCGCGAGGTCCTCTGGGGCCAACGTCCTGACTTTC	CSTARSSGANVLTF
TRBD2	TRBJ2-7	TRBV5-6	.	TGTGCCAGCAAAGCTAATGGGGAGGGCCGATCCTACGAGCAGTACTTC	CASKANGEGRSYEQYF
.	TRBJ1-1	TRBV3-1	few	TGTGCCAGCAGCACCTCTCAGAGGGGGGCTTTCTTT	CASSTSQRGAFF
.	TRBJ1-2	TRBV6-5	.	TGTGCCAGCACCATCGGGACACCCTATGGCTACACCTTC	CASTIGTPYGYTF
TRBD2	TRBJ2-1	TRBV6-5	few	TGTGCCAGCAGTTACTCACTAGCGGGAGGGCCGCTAGAGCAGTTCTTC	CASSYSLAGGPLEQFF
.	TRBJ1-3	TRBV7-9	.	TGTGCCAGCAGCTTATGGTCACAGGTCTCTGGAAACACCATATATTTT	CASSLWSQVSGNTIYF
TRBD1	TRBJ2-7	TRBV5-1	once	TGCGCCAGCAGCTTGGCCCCCGGACAGGGAGGCGAGCAGTACTTC	CASSLAPGQGGEQYF
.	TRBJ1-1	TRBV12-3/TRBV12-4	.	TGTGCCAGCAGTTTGATGGGCCTGAACACTGAAGATTTCTTT	CASSLMGLNTEDFF
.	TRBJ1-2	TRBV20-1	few	TGCAGTGCTAGAGTGGATAACTATGGCTACACCTTC	CSARVDNYGYTF
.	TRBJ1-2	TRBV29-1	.	TGCAGCGTTGACGGGCGAGCGGGGAATGGCTACACCTTC	CSVDGRAGNGYTF
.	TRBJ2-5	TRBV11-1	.	TGTGCCAGCAGCTTCTACGGCTACTTCTCAGAGACCCAGTACTTC	CASSFYGYFSETQYF
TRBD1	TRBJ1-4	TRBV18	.	TGTGCCAGCTCACCACCGGTGGGCAGGGGGAATGAAAAACTGTTTTTT	CASSPPVGRGNEKLFF
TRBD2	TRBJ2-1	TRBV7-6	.	TGTGCCAGCAGCCGTATAGCGGGAGGGACAAATGAGCAGTTCTTC	CASSRIAGGTNEQFF
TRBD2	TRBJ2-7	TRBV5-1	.	TGCGCCAGCAGCTATATAGCGGGAGGAACCGCGGAGCAGTACTTC	CASSYIAGGTAEQYF
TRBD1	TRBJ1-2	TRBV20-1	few	TGCAGTGCCCAAAGGGGGACAGGGACTACTAACTATGGCTACACCTTC	CSAQRGTGTTNYGYTF
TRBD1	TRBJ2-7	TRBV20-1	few	TGCAGTGCTACCGGGACAGGGGGCATTCCCCCCTACGAGCAGTACTTC	CSATGTGGIPPYEQYF
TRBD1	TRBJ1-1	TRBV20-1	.	TGCAGTGCCCCAGAGACAGGGACCACTGAAGCTTTCTTT	CSAPETGTTEAFF
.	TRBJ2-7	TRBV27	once	TGTGCCAGCGCTTCGTACCAGCAGATCTACGAGCAGTACTTC	CASASYQQIYEQYF
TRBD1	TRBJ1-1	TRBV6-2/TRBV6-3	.	TGTGCCAGCAGTTACTTCAACAGGGGGCGAGTAGTATCTGAAGCTTTCTTT	CASSYFNRGRVVSEAFF
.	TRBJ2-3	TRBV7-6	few	TGTGCCAGCAGCTCCCACTGGGAGGATACGCAGTATTTT	CASSSHWEDTQYF
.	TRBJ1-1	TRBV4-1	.	TGTGCCAACAGCCAATCCGGGACACTGAACACTGAAGCTTTCTTT	CANSQSGTLNTEAFF
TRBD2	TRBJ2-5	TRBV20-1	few	TGCAGTGCTATGACTAGCGGGAGACAAGAGACCCAGTACTTC	CSAMTSGRQETQYF
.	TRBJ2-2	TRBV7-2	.	TGTGCCAGCAGCTTAGCGGGCCGGGGGACCGGGGAGCTGTTTTTT	CASSLAGRGTGELFF
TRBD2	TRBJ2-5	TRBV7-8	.	TGTGCCAGCAGCGTAGCGGGGCTGATGGGTGAGCAGTACTTC	CASSVAGLMGEQYF
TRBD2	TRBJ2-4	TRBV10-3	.	TGTGCCATCAGTGAGTCTACTAGCGGGGGGACTTGGTCAGCCAAAAACATTCAGTACTTC	CAISESTSGGTWSAKNIQYF
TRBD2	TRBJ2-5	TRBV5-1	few	TGCGCCAGCAGGCCAGGGACTAGCGGGAGTCAAGAGACCCAGTACTTC	CASRPGTSGSQETQYF
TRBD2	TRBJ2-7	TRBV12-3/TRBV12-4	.	TGTGCCAGCAAAAAGGCGGGAGGCGGCCACGAGCAGTACTTC	CASKKAGGGHEQYF
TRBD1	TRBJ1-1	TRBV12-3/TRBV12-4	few	TGTGCCAGCAGTTTGGGGGGATCGACAGGGGGGACTGAAGCTTTCTTT	CASSLGGSTGGTEAFF
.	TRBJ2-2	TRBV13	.	TGTGCCAGCAGCCCCTTCACGGGTCTCGAGACTAAGACCGGGGAGCTGTTTTTT	CASSPFTGLETKTGELFF
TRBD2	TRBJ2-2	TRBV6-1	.	TGTGCCAGCAGATCACTAGCGGGAGGGCTCTCGAACACCGGGGAGCTGTTTTTT	CASRSLAGGLSNTGELFF
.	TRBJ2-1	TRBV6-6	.	TGTGCCAGCATTAGCGGACCTCGCTCCTACAATGAGCAGTTCTTC	CASISGPRSYNEQFF
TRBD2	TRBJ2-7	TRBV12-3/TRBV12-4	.	TGTGCCAGCAGTTCTTGGGTCCTGGCTAGCGGGGGGCCCTACGAGCAGTACTTC	CASSSWVLASGGPYEQYF
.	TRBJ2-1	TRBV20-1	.	TGCAGTGCTAGACCCCGCAATTACAATGAGCAGTTCTTC	CSARPRNYNEQFF
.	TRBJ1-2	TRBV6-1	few	TGTGCCAGCAGTGAAGTAACCTTGGGGGGCTATGGCTACACCTTC	CASSEVTLGGYGYTF
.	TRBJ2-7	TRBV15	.	TGTGCCACCAGCAGAGCCGCCGCGCAGAGCATGCCCTACGAGCAGTACTTC	CATSRAAAQSMPYEQYF
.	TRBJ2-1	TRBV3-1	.	TGTGCCAGCAGCCAAGACGGGCTGAAGGGGGTGCAGTTCTTC	CASSQDGLKGVQFF
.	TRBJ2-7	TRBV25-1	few	TGTGCCAGCAGTGAAGGGAGCTACAATGAGCAGTACTTC	CASSEGSYNEQYF
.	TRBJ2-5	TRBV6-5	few	TGTGCCAGCAGGCCGGATGGGGACTTAGGGACCCAGTACTTC	CASRPDGDLGTQYF
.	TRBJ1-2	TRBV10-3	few	TGTGCCATCAGTGCGATCTCATCTTGGGACTATGGCTACACCTTC	CAISAISSWDYGYTF
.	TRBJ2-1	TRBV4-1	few	TGCGCCAGCAGCCACGAGTCGCTATACAATGAGCAGTTCTTC	CASSHESLYNEQFF
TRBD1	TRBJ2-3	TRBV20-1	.	TGCAGTGCTAGTGGTGCGGGACAGGTCGTGACAGATACGCAGTATTTT	CSASGAGQVVTDTQYF
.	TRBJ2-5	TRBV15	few	TGTGCCACCAGCAGAGGTGACGAAGAGACCCAGTACTTC	CATSRGDEETQYF
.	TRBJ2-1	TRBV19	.	TGTGCCAGTAGTGACCAAACCAGGGCCTACAATGAGCAGTTCTTC	CASSDQTRAYNEQFF
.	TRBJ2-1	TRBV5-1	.	TGCGCCAGCAGCCCCGCGGCAGAGTACAATGAGCAGTTCTTC	CASSPAAEYNEQFF
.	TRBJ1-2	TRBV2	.	TGTGCCAGCAGCGGATATGGGGCCTATGTCTACACCTTC	CASSGYGAYVYTF
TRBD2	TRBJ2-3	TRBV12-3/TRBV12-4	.	TGTGCCAGCAACCCCGGGACCAGGGCGGGAGGGGATACGCAGTATTTT	CASNPGTRAGGDTQYF
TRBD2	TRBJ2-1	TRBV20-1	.	TGCAGTGCTAGAGATCAGGTCGCCGCGACTAGCGGGAGTTGTGAGCAGTTCTTC	CSARDQVAATSGSCEQFF
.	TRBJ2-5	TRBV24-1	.	TGTGCCACCAGTGGGGGTACAAGAAATGAGCAGTACTTC	CATSGGTRNEQYF